The clone carrying this T cell receptor (beta chain) was seen many times. What it binds is not known. This sample stems from a study of T cells after posttransplantation cyclophosphamide. The study, taken as a whole, reports: Later blood repertoires were often dominated by clones from the donor CD8+ memory compartment. Skin or GI-infiltrating T cells shared few TRB sequences with blood.

The CDR3 is made up of 15 amino acids. Looked up from germline, CDR1 is LNHNV and CDR2 is YYDKDF (reference sequence). The V segment lost 5 bases and the J segment 1 base; nucleotides outside the gene matches: 5. Sequenced by immunoSEQ multiplex PCR; TCRdb stores in-frame clones only, minus some. Listed for the sample are some 40,000 clones, none seen a single time. The clonotype was recovered from a woman aged 50 to 60 in good health and a related stem cell transplant donor. Sequencing was performed on PBMCs. This chain links TRBV15 with TRBJ1-5; 7 bases are a match to TRBD1. CDR3: CATSAQGKSNQPQHF. CDR3 DNA sequence: TGTGCCACCAGCGCACAGGGGAAAAGCAATCAGCCCCAGCATTTT.